One sample yielded the 8 T cell receptor beta chains listed below, sequenced in a study of T cell responses to AZD1222 COVID-19 vaccine. Sequencing was performed with immunoSEQ multiplex PCR; in TCRdb, only in-frame clones are kept and a portion is missing. The sample lists around 120,000 clones; roughly 90% were seen once. Specimen: peripheral blood, collected on day 0 of AZD1222 vaccination. These receptors originate from an adult in good health.

The V call is TRBV15, the J call TRBJ1-6; D remains unclear. In germline, CDR1 is LNHNV, CDR2 YYDKDF (reference sequence). V shed 1 base and J shed 9 bases, with 7 bases lying between them. The CDR3 extends over 13 amino acids. This CDR3 reads CATSRVSRSPLHF. The DNA for the CDR3 is TGTGCCACCAGCAGAGTCTCACGTTCACCCCTCCACTTT.

This chain uses TRBV7-9 with TRBJ2-1; D unresolved. The CDR3 covers 14 residues. The germline V gene has CDR1 SEHNR and CDR2 FQNEAQ (reference sequence). With 2 bases removed from V and 9 bases from J, the gap between germline ends came to 14 bases. The chain's CDR3 is CASSLQAYITEQFF. DNA of the CDR3: TGTGCCAGCAGCTTACAGGCGTATATTACTGAGCAGTTCTTC.

CDR3 nucleotides: TGTGCCAGCAGCGTCGGGGCTGTTACTGAAAAACTGTTTTTT. Protein: CASSVGAVTEKLFF. The chain employs TRBV5-4 and TRBJ1-4; D perhaps matches TRBD1 (5 bases). This CDR3 spans 14 amino acids. Trimming cost V 4 bases and J 7 bases, with 14 bases left between them. Germline V gene data show CDR1 as SGHNT and CDR2 as YYREEE (reference sequence).

Written as DNA, the CDR3 is TGTGCCAGCAGGAGGGGACAGGACTTCTCTGGGGCCAACGTCCTGACTTTC. This sequence encodes CASRRGQDFSGANVLTF. J is TRBJ2-6 and V is TRBV14; 8 bases map to TRBD1. The CDR3 is 17 residues long. J lost 0 bases, V lost 6 bases, and 7 bases had no gene match. From germline, CDR1 is SGHDN and CDR2 FVKESK.

The rearrangement joins TRBV5-5 to TRBJ2-2; 8 bases align to TRBD1. The CDR3 spans 16 residues. CDR1 is SGHKS and CDR2 is YYEKEE in the germline V gene (reference sequence). V lost 5 bases, J lost 0 bases, and 6 bases stayed unmatched. CDR3: CASSRQGAPNTGELFF. The CDR3 DNA follows: TGTGCCAGCAGTCGCCAGGGGGCGCCGAACACCGGGGAGCTGTTTTTT.

The rearrangement joins TRBV7-9 to TRBJ2-5; a possible D gene is TRBD2 (6 bases). V dropped 5 bases and J dropped 4 bases, with 11 bases sitting between them. Germline CDR1 reads SEHNR; CDR2 reads FQNEAQ (reference sequence). The CDR3 runs to 13 residues. The CDR3 DNA reads TGTGCCAGCAGCCGCTTCGGGGGAGAGACCCAGTACTTC. Encoded protein: CASSRFGGETQYF. The complete variable domain, with remaining parts taken from reference TRBV7-9 and TRBJ2-5, reads DTGVSQNPRHKITKRGQNVTFRCDPISEHNRLYWYRQTLGQGPEFLTYFQNEAQLEKSRLLSDRFSAERPKGSFSTLEIQRTEQGDSAMYLCASSRFGGETQYFGPGTRLLVL.

The chain carries TRBV13 and TRBJ2-7; 8 bases map to TRBD2. This CDR3 contains 14 residues. The V gene end was trimmed by 5 bases and the J gene end by 6 bases; junction bases not matched to a gene: 9. CDR1 PRHDT and CDR2 FYEKMQ come from the germline V gene (reference sequence). The CDR3 protein is CASSQSGSRPEQYF. The DNA for the CDR3 is TGTGCCAGCAGCCAGAGCGGGAGTCGCCCCGAGCAGTACTTC.

The gene calls are TRBV6-5 and TRBJ1-1; D gene ambiguous. Trimming took 6 bases from V and 5 from J, leaving 16 bases between them. In germline, CDR1 is MNHEY, CDR2 SVGAGI. The CDR3 runs 14 residues. Here the CDR3 reads CASSGLGRTTEAFF. DNA for the CDR3: TGTGCCAGCAGCGGCTTAGGACGGACTACTGAAGCTTTCTTT.